This is a list of T cell receptor beta chains from one sample in a study of naive and memory T cell subsets. TCRdb ran MiXCR on the UMI-ligation and nested PCR reads and lists one entry per CDR3 protein. The sample holds tens of thousands of distinct CDR3 sequences, approximately 6% seen once. The sample in question was skin, obtained from a tuberculin skin test site. The receptors were sampled from an adult in good health. CDR3s include the opening cysteine and the closing phenylalanine or tryptophan. A D gene is named only where the DNA matches it firmly. Clone size is not always given. Where it is, it says once, few, many or a class for expanded clones.

TRBV4-2	TRBJ2-3	many	NA	TGTGCCAGCAGCCTTAGCGGCTCTAGCACAGATACGCAGTATTTT	CASSLSGSSTDTQYF
TRBV2	TRBJ1-2	many	TRBD1	TGTGCCAGCAGTGAACGACAGGGTGGCTACACCTTC	CASSERQGGYTF
TRBV12-3/TRBV12-4	TRBJ2-5	many	NA	TGTGCCAGCAGTTTAGCCCGACAGACACTAGAGACCCAGTACTTC	CASSLARQTLETQYF
TRBV5-1	TRBJ2-3	NA	NA	TGCGCCGTCCGACAGGATTTGGGCACAGATACGCAGTATTTT	CAVRQDLGTDTQYF
TRBV28	TRBJ2-1	many	TRBD2	TGTGCCAGCAGTCCCGGACTAGACAATGAGCAGTTCTTC	CASSPGLDNEQFF
TRBV2	TRBJ2-1	medium-sized	NA	TGTGCCAGCACCTCAGGGCGGAGTCCCTACAATGAGCAGTTCTTC	CASTSGRSPYNEQFF
TRBV3-1	TRBJ1-5	NA	NA	TGTGCCAGCAGCCAATCCCCTCGGGGCTCCCAAGGGCCCCAGCATTTT	CASSQSPRGSQGPQHF
TRBV7-8	TRBJ2-1	many	TRBD2	TGTGCCAGCAGCTCTGGGACTAGCGGGAGACTCTACAATGAGCAGTTCTTC	CASSSGTSGRLYNEQFF
TRBV20-1	TRBJ1-4	many	NA	TGCAGTGCTAGCCGGTTTAATGAAAAACTGTTTTTT	CSASRFNEKLFF
TRBV24-1	TRBJ2-3	many	NA	TGTGCCACCAGTGGGGCGGCTGAGGCAACAGATACGCAGTATTTT	CATSGAAEATDTQYF
TRBV27	TRBJ1-1	few	NA	TGTGCCAGCAGTCGATGGGCGAACACTGAAGCTTTCTTT	CASSRWANTEAFF
TRBV6-5	TRBJ1-1	many	NA	TGTGCCAGCAGACGGACATACGAGAACACTGAAGCTTTCTTT	CASRRTYENTEAFF
TRBV6-1	TRBJ2-5	many	NA	TGTGCCAGCAGTGAAGGGCCGGCCTCAGAGACCCAGTACTTC	CASSEGPASETQYF
TRBV5-8	TRBJ2-1	many	TRBD2	TGTGCCAGCAGCTTAGGCTTAGCGGGAGGGTTCAATGAGCAGTTCTTC	CASSLGLAGGFNEQFF
TRBV7-2	TRBJ1-1	few	NA	TGTGTCAGCAGCTTAGAGGGTGAGCTCACTGAAGCTTTCTTT	CVSSLEGELTEAFF
TRBV6-5	TRBJ1-1	NA	NA	TGTGCCAGCAGTTACTCTCGTGGAGCCATGAACACTGAAGCTTTCTTT	CASSYSRGAMNTEAFF
TRBV7-2	TRBJ1-1	few	NA	TGTGCCAGCAGCTTAGGGATATCTGGGGCGAACACTGAAGCTTTCTTT	CASSLGISGANTEAFF
TRBV20-1	TRBJ1-5	NA	NA	TGCAGTGCTAGACCCGCAGTTCATAGCAATCAGCCCCAGCATTTT	CSARPAVHSNQPQHF
TRBV7-2	TRBJ2-1	few	NA	TGTGCCAGCAGCTTAGAGGTAAATGAGCAGTTCTTC	CASSLEVNEQFF
TRBV20-1	TRBJ2-1	many	NA	TGCAGTGCTAGACGCAGGGCCGGCTACAATGAGCAGTTCTTC	CSARRRAGYNEQFF
TRBV11-2	TRBJ2-2	NA	NA	TGTGCCAGCAGCTTAGACCGGGGGCTATTAACCGGGGAGCTGTTTTTT	CASSLDRGLLTGELFF
TRBV9	TRBJ2-1	many	NA	TGTGCCAGCAGCGTAGAACAGGGTCTGGGTGAGCAGTTCTTC	CASSVEQGLGEQFF
TRBV4-2	TRBJ2-3	many	TRBD2	TGTGCCAGCAGCCAAGATCTAGCGGGGGACGCAGATACGCAGTATTTT	CASSQDLAGDADTQYF
TRBV10-2	TRBJ2-7	NA	TRBD1	TGCGCCAGCAGTGACGCAGGGGGCGAGGCCTACGAGCAGTACTTC	CASSDAGGEAYEQYF
TRBV4-2	TRBJ1-2	many	NA	TGTGCCAGCAGCCCAAATCGCGGCGGCTACACCTTC	CASSPNRGGYTF
TRBV7-2	TRBJ2-7	many	TRBD1	TGTGCCAGCAGCTTAAGGCCCCCTCGACAGGGGACCTCCTACGAGCAGTACTTC	CASSLRPPRQGTSYEQYF
TRBV6-1	TRBJ2-3	few	TRBD1	TGTGCCAGCAGAACCGGACAGGGGGCGGTTTCAGATACGCAGTATTTT	CASRTGQGAVSDTQYF
TRBV12-3/TRBV12-4	TRBJ2-1	NA	NA	TGTGCCAGCAGTTTAGGACACAGGGATGAGCAGTTCTTC	CASSLGHRDEQFF
TRBV12-3/TRBV12-4	TRBJ2-6	many	NA	TGTGCCAGCAGTTTCTCTGGGGCCAACGTCCTGACTTTC	CASSFSGANVLTF
TRBV12-3/TRBV12-4	TRBJ2-2	many	NA	TGTGCCAGCAGTTTAGACGGGGGGAACACCGGGGAGCTGTTTTTT	CASSLDGGNTGELFF
TRBV18	TRBJ2-1	many	NA	TGTGCCAGCTCGAGGGAGGTGAGCAATGAGCAGTTCTTC	CASSREVSNEQFF
TRBV20-1	TRBJ2-7	many	TRBD1	TGCAGTGCTGTTCCGACTCTTGGACAGGGGAGGGATAATAACGAGCAGTACTTC	CSAVPTLGQGRDNNEQYF
TRBV30	TRBJ1-1	NA	TRBD1	TGTGCCTGGGACCGACAGGGGGCAGAAGCTTTCTTT	CAWDRQGAEAFF
TRBV7-2	TRBJ2-5	many	TRBD1	TGTGCCAGCAGCTCGCCCGGGACAGGGAGGGAGACCCAGTACTTC	CASSSPGTGRETQYF
TRBV19	TRBJ1-2	NA	TRBD1	TGTGCCAGTAGTTCCGGACAGGGGGCGCGCAACTATGGCGACACCTTC	CASSSGQGARNYGDTF
TRBV5-6	TRBJ2-1	many	NA	TGTGCCAGCAGCTTGGAACTCTACAATGAGCAGTTCTTC	CASSLELYNEQFF
TRBV5-1	TRBJ1-2	few	NA	TGCGCCAGCAGCCTCACGAGCAACCGGGGAATGGGTGGCTACACCTTC	CASSLTSNRGMGGYTF
TRBV9	TRBJ2-4	many	TRBD2	TGTGCCAGCAGCGTAGTTGCGGGAGGAGGCAAAAACATTCAGTACTTC	CASSVVAGGGKNIQYF
TRBV7-8	TRBJ2-7	many	TRBD1	TGTGCCAGCAGCTTAGACAGGGGGGCAGGCTACGAGCAGTACTTC	CASSLDRGAGYEQYF
TRBV28	TRBJ2-2	many	NA	TGTGCCAGCAGTTTATACTCGAGCAGCGGGGAGCTGTTTTTT	CASSLYSSSGELFF
TRBV20-1	TRBJ2-5	many	TRBD2	TGCAGTGCTAGAGATCCCCTCCTAGCGCGGGGGTCCCAGTACTTC	CSARDPLLARGSQYF
TRBV7-2	TRBJ2-7	many	TRBD2	TGTGCCAGCAGCCTTACGGGCGGACTAGCCAACTACGAGCAGTACTTC	CASSLTGGLANYEQYF
TRBV20-1	TRBJ2-7	many	NA	TGCAGTGCCTCTGGGCAGAGACGATACGACCAGTACTTC	CSASGQRRYDQYF
TRBV6-1	TRBJ2-7	many	TRBD1	TGTGCCAGCAGGGGGACAGCCGCTTCCTACGAGCAGTACTTC	CASRGTAASYEQYF
TRBV20-1	TRBJ2-7	many	NA	TGCAGTGCTAGAGAAAGAATTCCCGGTGAGCAGTACTTC	CSARERIPGEQYF
TRBV12-3/TRBV12-4	TRBJ2-1	many	NA	TGTGCCAGCACCCAAAGAGGTACAAGCTCCTACAATGAGCAGTTCTTC	CASTQRGTSSYNEQFF
TRBV13	TRBJ2-2	many	NA	TGTGCCAGCAGCTTAGGGAAACTCACCGGGGAGCTGTTTTTT	CASSLGKLTGELFF
TRBV7-2	TRBJ2-3	many	TRBD2	TGTGCCAGCAGCTTAGGGTCTAGCGGCCGCACAGATACGCAGTATTTT	CASSLGSSGRTDTQYF